This TCR beta chain is from a study of beta chain features in type 1 diabetes. The entirety of the isolated RNA underwent reverse transcription, so expressed TCRB transcripts were sequenced. The protocol was immunoSEQ multiplex PCR, while the TCRdb copy is restricted to in-frame clones and leaves out a portion. The sample lists fewer than 500,000 clones, approximately 13% occurring once. Germline CDR1 reads SGDLS; CDR2 reads YYNGEE. This CDR3 is built from 17 residues. V shed 4 bases and J 0 bases; nucleotides not matched to a gene: 8. In all sorted populations, purity surpassed 95%. The source material was naive CD4+ T cells from blood. The receptor comes from a man aged 25-45 years in good health. The chain has TRBV9 and TRBJ2-3, with TRBD2 identical over 10 bases. The CDR3 region is CASSTRTSGNSTDTQYF. The CDR3 region has the DNA TGTGCCAGCAGCACCCGGACTAGCGGTAATAGCACAGATACGCAGTATTTT. Full variable domain (outside the CDR3, taken from reference TRBV9 and TRBJ2-3): DSGVTQTPKHLITATGQRVTLRCSPRSGDLSVYWYQQSLDQGLQFLIQYYNGEERAKGNILERFSAQQFPDLHSELNLSSLELGDSALYFCASSTRTSGNSTDTQYFGPGTRLTVL.